These 7 T cell receptor beta chains originate from one sample sequenced in a study of shared clonotypes between healthy human individuals. Positive CCR7 selection of CD45RO-negative cells yielded the naive CD8 cells, and terminally differentiated effector memory CD45RA+ cells were excluded. Sequencing used immunoSEQ multiplex PCR; TCRdb keeps in-frame clones, though not all of them. Found here are 1.5 million to 2.5 million clones, about 95% of them singletons; the top ten hold more than 0.95%. The sequenced sample was naive CD8+ T cells sorted from blood. The receptors come from a man between 18 and 35 years old in good health.

The chain carries TRBV27 and TRBJ2-7; TRBD1 matches at 8 bases. V lost 5 bases, J lost 4 bases, and 10 bases stayed unmatched. CDR1 is MNHEY and CDR2 is SMNVEV in the germline V gene (reference sequence). The length of the CDR3 is 15 residues. CDR3 nucleotides: TGTGCCAGCAGTGTCCACAGGGGGGTTGAGTACGAGCAGTACTTC. Translating it yields CASSVHRGVEYEQYF.

CDR3 coding DNA: TGTGCCAGCAGCATCCGGGACTTCCAACGCACAGATACGCAGTATTTT. This sequence encodes CASSIRDFQRTDTQYF. The chain links TRBV27 to TRBJ2-3, with a tentative D call TRBD2 (6 bases). Germline V gene data show CDR1 as MNHEY and CDR2 as SMNVEV (reference sequence). Between the trimmed V and J ends, which lost 6 bases and 1 base, there was a span of 17 bases. The CDR3 sequence is 16 residues long.

V is TRBV6-5 and J is TRBJ2-7, with 8 bases that match TRBD1. Germline assignment: CDR1 MNHEY and CDR2 SVGAGI. The length of the CDR3 is 13 residues. V was clipped by 7 bases and J by 3 bases; unmatched bases: 5. In nucleotides, the CDR3 is TGTGCCAGCAAAACGGACAGGGACTACGAGCAGTACTTC. Residues: CASKTDRDYEQYF.

The gene calls are TRBV5-4 and TRBJ2-2; 9 nucleotides line up with TRBD2. CDR3 length equals 17 residues. Germline V gene lookup returns CDR1 SGHNT and CDR2 YYREEE (reference sequence). V was clipped by 6 bases and J by 0 bases; unmatched bases: 9. This CDR3 reads CASTLIGLAPNTGELFF. The CDR3 DNA follows: TGTGCCAGCACCCTAATCGGACTAGCGCCGAACACCGGGGAGCTGTTTTTT. Variable domain in full (rest from reference TRBV5-4 and TRBJ2-2): ETGVTQSPTHLIKTRGQQVTLRCSSQSGHNTVSWYQQALGQGPQFIFQYYREEENGRGNFPPRFSGLQFPNYSSELNVNALELDDSALYLCASTLIGLAPNTGELFFGEGSRLTVL.

The chain links TRBV9 to TRBJ2-3; possibly TRBD2 for D (6 bases). Germline V CDR1 and CDR2: SGDLS, YYNGEE. V was shortened by 0 bases and J by 6 bases, with 17 bases between the two germline ends. CDR3 length equals 16 residues. CDR3 bases: TGTGCCAGCAGCGTAGGAGTAGCGGAGCCTGCTGATACGCAGTATTTT. Protein product: CASSVGVAEPADTQYF.

Regarding this clone: This sample includes further DNA sequences coding for the same CDR3. The chain uses TRBV6-5 and TRBJ2-1; a possible D gene is TRBD2 (6 bases). CDR3 size: 14 residues. V lost 5 bases and J lost 2, with 10 bases in between. CDR1 is MNHEY, CDR2 SVGAGI, per germline. The CDR3 is CASSRDSAYNEQFF. CDR3 DNA: TGTGCCAGCAGTCGGGACTCGGCCTACAATGAGCAGTTCTTC.

This clone came up once. The genes are TRBV13 and TRBJ1-3; D gene unclear. CDR1 is PRHDT, CDR2 FYEKMQ, per germline (reference sequence). The V gene lost 5 bases and the J gene lost 0 bases, with 11 bases spanning the gap. The length of the CDR3 is 15 residues. The CDR3 nucleotides are TGTGCCAGCAGCCTGGACGGAAACTCTGGAAACACCATATATTTT. It yields the protein CASSLDGNSGNTIYF.